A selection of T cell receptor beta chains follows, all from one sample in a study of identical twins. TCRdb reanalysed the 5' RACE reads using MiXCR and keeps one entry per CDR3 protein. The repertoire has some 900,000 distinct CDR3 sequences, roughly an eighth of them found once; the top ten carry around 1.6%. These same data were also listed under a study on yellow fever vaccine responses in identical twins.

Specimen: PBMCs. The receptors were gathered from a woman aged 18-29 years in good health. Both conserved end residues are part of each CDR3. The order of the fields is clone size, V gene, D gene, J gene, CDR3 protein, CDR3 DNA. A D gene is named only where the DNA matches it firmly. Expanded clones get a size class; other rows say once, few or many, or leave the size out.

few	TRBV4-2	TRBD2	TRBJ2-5	CASSPRTSGGKVGMETQYF	TGTGCCAGCAGCCCCCGGACTAGCGGGGGAAAAGTCGGGATGGAGACCCAGTACTTC
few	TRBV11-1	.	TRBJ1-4	CASSFPVLGENEKLFF	TGTGCCAGCAGCTTCCCAGTGTTGGGGGAAAATGAAAAACTGTTTTTT
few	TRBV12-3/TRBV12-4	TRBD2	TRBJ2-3	CASSPTRLAGNTDTQYF	TGTGCCAGCAGCCCCACCAGACTAGCGGGGAATACAGATACGCAGTATTTT
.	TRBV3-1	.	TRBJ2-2	CASSPVGGSNTGELFF	TGTGCCAGCAGCCCCGTGGGGGGATCGAACACCGGGGAGCTGTTTTTT
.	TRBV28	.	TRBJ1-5	CASSFGGFGNQPQHF	TGTGCCAGCAGTTTTGGGGGTTTTGGCAATCAGCCCCAGCATTTT
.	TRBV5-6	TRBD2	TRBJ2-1	CASSPSLAGGGLGNEQFF	TGTGCCAGCAGCCCGTCCCTAGCGGGGGGAGGTCTGGGCAATGAGCAGTTCTTC
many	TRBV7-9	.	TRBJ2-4	CASSENGPENIQYF	TGTGCCAGCAGCGAAAACGGGCCCGAAAACATTCAGTACTTC
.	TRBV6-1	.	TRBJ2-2	CASSASRTGELFF	TGTGCCAGCAGTGCCAGTAGGACCGGGGAGCTGTTTTTT
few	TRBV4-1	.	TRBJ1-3	CASSQDLSGSDTIYF	TGCGCCAGCAGCCAAGATCTGTCAGGGTCAGACACCATATATTTT
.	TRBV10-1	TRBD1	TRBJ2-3	CASPGPALPTQGADTQYF	TGCGCCAGCCCAGGGCCAGCGCTTCCAACTCAGGGGGCAGATACGCAGTATTTT
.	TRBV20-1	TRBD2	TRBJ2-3	CSAWDEREAYTQYF	TGCAGTGCGTGGGACGAGCGGGAGGCTTATACGCAGTATTTT
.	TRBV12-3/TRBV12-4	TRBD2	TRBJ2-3	CANRLAGERDTQYF	TGTGCCAACCGACTAGCGGGAGAAAGAGATACGCAGTATTTT
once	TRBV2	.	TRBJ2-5	CASARKETQYF	TGTGCCAGCGCGAGAAAGGAGACCCAGTACTTC
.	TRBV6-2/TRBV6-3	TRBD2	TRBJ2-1	CASTQLSGRGGNEQFF	TGTGCCAGCACCCAACTTAGCGGGAGAGGTGGGAATGAGCAGTTCTTC
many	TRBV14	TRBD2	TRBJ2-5	CASSLRTRLETQYF	TGTGCCAGCAGCCTACGGACTAGGCTAGAGACCCAGTACTTC
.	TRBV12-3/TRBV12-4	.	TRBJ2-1	CASSFYRSSGNEQFF	TGTGCCAGCAGTTTTTACCGGTCCTCTGGCAATGAGCAGTTCTTC
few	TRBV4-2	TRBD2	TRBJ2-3	CASSQSGRSGTRTDTQYF	TGTGCCAGCAGCCAGAGCGGGAGAAGCGGTACCAGGACAGATACGCAGTATTTT
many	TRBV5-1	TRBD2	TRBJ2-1	CASSPGASGRPSYNEQFF	TGCGCCAGCAGCCCGGGGGCTAGCGGGAGACCCTCCTACAATGAGCAGTTCTTC
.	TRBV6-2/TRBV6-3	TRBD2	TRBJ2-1	CASSSTSGRINEQFF	TGTGCCAGCAGTTCGACTAGCGGGAGGATTAATGAGCAGTTCTTC